These T cell receptor beta chains were read from a single sample in a study of vaccination and CD4 T cells after COVID-19. What these receptors recognize is not known. MiXCR was run by TCRdb on the PCR reads, yielding one entry per CDR3 protein. Of 14,000 to 15,000 distinct CDR3 sequences listed, 52% are singletons. The sequenced sample consisted of CD4+ T cells from blood, cultured in vitro. The receptors shown here come from a human donor who had recovered from COVID-19. Both conserved end residues are part of each CDR3. Fields, in order: J gene, V gene, D gene, clone size, CDR3 protein, CDR3 DNA. The D gene is left open where the match is weak. Not every row has a clone size; where given, it reads once, few, many or a size class.

J gene: TRBJ2-3; V gene: TRBV12-3/TRBV12-4; D gene: TRBD2; clone size: -; CDR3 protein: CASSFWGRGTDTQYF; CDR3 DNA: TGTGCCAGCAGTTTTTGGGGGAGGGGCACAGATACGCAGTATTTT
J gene: TRBJ2-7; V gene: TRBV7-6; D gene: TRBD2; clone size: -; CDR3 protein: CASSSRLSGRGYEQYF; CDR3 DNA: TGTGCCAGCAGCTCCCGCCTTAGCGGGAGAGGATACGAGCAGTACTTC
J gene: TRBJ2-7; V gene: TRBV20-1; D gene: TRBD2; clone size: -; CDR3 protein: CSAPLTSGSYEQYF; CDR3 DNA: TGCAGTGCTCCCCTGACTAGCGGGAGCTACGAGCAGTACTTC
J gene: TRBJ1-6; V gene: TRBV11-2; D gene: -; clone size: -; CDR3 protein: CASGPSSYNSPLHF; CDR3 DNA: TGTGCCAGCGGTCCGAGCTCCTATAATTCACCCCTCCACTTT
J gene: TRBJ2-3; V gene: TRBV27; D gene: -; clone size: -; CDR3 protein: CASSLSGVSTDTQYF; CDR3 DNA: TGTGCCAGCAGTTTATCGGGGGTTAGCACAGATACGCAGTATTTT
J gene: TRBJ1-1; V gene: TRBV20-1; D gene: TRBD1; clone size: -; CDR3 protein: CSPGTANTEAFF; CDR3 DNA: TGCAGCCCCGGGACAGCGAACACTGAAGCTTTCTTT
J gene: TRBJ1-2; V gene: TRBV12-3/TRBV12-4; D gene: -; clone size: -; CDR3 protein: CASSSIGVLDYGYTF; CDR3 DNA: TGTGCCAGCAGTTCGATAGGGGTTCTCGACTATGGCTACACCTTC
J gene: TRBJ2-5; V gene: TRBV11-3; D gene: -; clone size: -; CDR3 protein: CASSLNSFQETQYF; CDR3 DNA: TGTGCCAGCAGCTTAAATAGTTTCCAAGAGACCCAGTACTTC
J gene: TRBJ2-3; V gene: TRBV9; D gene: TRBD2; clone size: few; CDR3 protein: CASNPSGNTDTQYF; CDR3 DNA: TGTGCCAGCAATCCTAGCGGTAACACAGATACGCAGTATTTT
J gene: TRBJ2-1; V gene: TRBV7-2; D gene: TRBD1; clone size: -; CDR3 protein: CASSRTGGVYNEQFF; CDR3 DNA: TGTGCCAGCAGCCGGACAGGGGGCGTCTACAATGAGCAGTTCTTC
J gene: TRBJ2-3; V gene: TRBV21-1; D gene: -; clone size: -; CDR3 protein: CASSKDSWQDRVRWSDTQYF; CDR3 DNA: TGTGCCAGCAGCAAAGACTCTTGGCAGGACAGGGTTCGATGGTCAGATACGCAGTATTTT
J gene: TRBJ2-1; V gene: TRBV2; D gene: TRBD2; clone size: -; CDR3 protein: CASLVSSGSRPEQFF; CDR3 DNA: TGTGCCAGCCTCGTATCTAGCGGGAGCCGTCCTGAGCAGTTCTTC
J gene: TRBJ2-2; V gene: TRBV7-2; D gene: -; clone size: -; CDR3 protein: CASSLWRDHGELFF; CDR3 DNA: TGTGCCAGCAGCTTGTGGAGGGACCACGGGGAGCTGTTTTTT
J gene: TRBJ1-5; V gene: TRBV20-1; D gene: -; clone size: -; CDR3 protein: CSARGIGGREQPQHF; CDR3 DNA: TGCAGTGCTAGGGGCATTGGGGGGCGGGAACAGCCCCAGCATTTT
J gene: TRBJ1-6; V gene: TRBV7-8; D gene: TRBD1; clone size: -; CDR3 protein: CASSLGTGVGRRNSPLHF; CDR3 DNA: TGTGCCAGCAGCTTAGGGACAGGGGTGGGGAGGAGGAATTCACCCCTCCACTTT
J gene: TRBJ2-3; V gene: TRBV20-1; D gene: TRBD2; clone size: -; CDR3 protein: CSARGGSSGDTQYF; CDR3 DNA: TGCAGTGCTAGGGGCGGGAGTTCAGGAGATACGCAGTATTTT
J gene: TRBJ1-5; V gene: TRBV19; D gene: -; clone size: -; CDR3 protein: CASSTQIRQPQHF; CDR3 DNA: TGTGCCAGTAGTACCCAGATCAGGCAGCCCCAGCATTTT
J gene: TRBJ2-5; V gene: TRBV20-1; D gene: TRBD2; clone size: few; CDR3 protein: CSARVASGMETQYF; CDR3 DNA: TGCAGTGCTAGAGTAGCTAGCGGGATGGAGACCCAGTACTTC
J gene: TRBJ1-2; V gene: TRBV28; D gene: -; clone size: few; CDR3 protein: CASSGGARDYGYTF; CDR3 DNA: TGTGCCAGCAGTGGGGGGGCGCGGGACTATGGCTACACCTTC
J gene: TRBJ1-1; V gene: TRBV28; D gene: -; clone size: -; CDR3 protein: CAAGNTEAFF; CDR3 DNA: TGTGCCGCGGGGAACACTGAAGCTTTCTTT
J gene: TRBJ2-3; V gene: TRBV6-2/TRBV6-3; D gene: TRBD1; clone size: -; CDR3 protein: CASSYTRGHEVDTQYF; CDR3 DNA: TGTGCCAGCAGTTATACAAGGGGGCATGAGGTAGATACGCAGTATTTT
J gene: TRBJ2-3; V gene: TRBV20-1; D gene: TRBD2; clone size: -; CDR3 protein: CSATETSGSLIDTQYF; CDR3 DNA: TGCAGTGCCACAGAGACTAGCGGGAGTTTAATAGATACGCAGTATTTT
J gene: TRBJ2-7; V gene: TRBV5-1; D gene: -; clone size: -; CDR3 protein: CASSLDDYEQYF; CDR3 DNA: TGCGCCAGCAGCTTGGACGACTACGAGCAGTACTTC
J gene: TRBJ2-5; V gene: TRBV2; D gene: -; clone size: -; CDR3 protein: CASSYEETQYF; CDR3 DNA: TGTGCCAGCAGTTACGAAGAGACCCAGTACTTC
J gene: TRBJ1-2; V gene: TRBV6-2/TRBV6-3; D gene: -; clone size: few; CDR3 protein: CATADDRRSGYTF; CDR3 DNA: TGTGCCACTGCCGACGACAGGCGAAGTGGCTACACCTTC
J gene: TRBJ1-2; V gene: TRBV20-1; D gene: -; clone size: -; CDR3 protein: CSAPLGSGSGYGYTF; CDR3 DNA: TGCAGTGCGCCGTTAGGTTCGGGGTCTGGGTATGGCTACACCTTC
J gene: TRBJ2-7; V gene: TRBV10-1; D gene: -; clone size: -; CDR3 protein: CASSVCPRRHDRGARYEQYF; CDR3 DNA: TGCGCCAGCAGTGTCTGTCCCCGACGCCACGACAGAGGGGCACGGTACGAGCAGTACTTC
J gene: TRBJ2-3; V gene: TRBV28; D gene: -; clone size: -; CDR3 protein: CASIQGGPITDTQYF; CDR3 DNA: TGTGCCAGCATTCAGGGGGGCCCTATCACAGATACGCAGTATTTT
J gene: TRBJ2-3; V gene: TRBV24-1; D gene: -; clone size: -; CDR3 protein: CATSDFGSSTDTQYF; CDR3 DNA: TGTGCCACCAGTGATTTCGGCAGTAGCACAGATACGCAGTATTTT
J gene: TRBJ2-1; V gene: TRBV20-1; D gene: -; clone size: -; CDR3 protein: CSADREKKTSGEQFF; CDR3 DNA: TGCAGTGCTGACCGAGAAAAAAAGACCAGCGGTGAGCAGTTCTTC
J gene: TRBJ2-1; V gene: TRBV7-9; D gene: -; clone size: once; CDR3 protein: CASSFRTYEQFF; CDR3 DNA: TGTGCCAGCAGCTTTCGGACCTATGAGCAGTTCTTC
J gene: TRBJ1-1; V gene: TRBV5-1; D gene: TRBD1; clone size: -; CDR3 protein: CASSLGTGGLEAFF; CDR3 DNA: TGCGCCAGCAGCTTGGGGACAGGGGGCCTTGAAGCTTTCTTT
J gene: TRBJ1-1; V gene: TRBV6-5; D gene: -; clone size: -; CDR3 protein: CASSSRPGRGTEAFF; CDR3 DNA: TGTGCCAGCAGTTCCAGACCCGGGAGGGGCACTGAAGCTTTCTTT
J gene: TRBJ2-5; V gene: TRBV7-9; D gene: -; clone size: -; CDR3 protein: CASSRTVPQETQYF; CDR3 DNA: TGTGCCAGCAGCAGAACAGTACCACAAGAGACCCAGTACTTC
J gene: TRBJ2-1; V gene: TRBV6-2/TRBV6-3; D gene: -; clone size: -; CDR3 protein: CASLPQGKGDEQFF; CDR3 DNA: TGTGCCAGCCTTCCCCAGGGAAAGGGCGATGAGCAGTTCTTC
J gene: TRBJ2-5; V gene: TRBV6-2/TRBV6-3; D gene: -; clone size: once; CDR3 protein: CASSYGQGDQETQYF; CDR3 DNA: TGTGCCAGCAGTTACGGCCAGGGTGACCAAGAGACCCAGTACTTC
J gene: TRBJ1-3; V gene: TRBV15; D gene: TRBD1; clone size: -; CDR3 protein: CATSSRKGAISGNTIYF; CDR3 DNA: TGTGCCACCAGCAGTAGGAAGGGGGCTATCTCTGGAAACACCATATATTTT